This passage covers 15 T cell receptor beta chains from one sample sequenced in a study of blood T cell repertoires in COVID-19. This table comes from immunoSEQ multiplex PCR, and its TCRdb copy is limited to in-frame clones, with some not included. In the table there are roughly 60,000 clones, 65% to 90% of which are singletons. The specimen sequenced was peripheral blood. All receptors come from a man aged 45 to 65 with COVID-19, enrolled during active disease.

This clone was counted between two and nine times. In DNA form, the CDR3 reads TGCAGCGTCTCCCGTGGGGCCCCCTCCTACGAGCAGTACTTC. Translating gives CSVSRGAPSYEQYF. The V call is TRBV29-1, the J call TRBJ2-7; maybe TRBD1 (5 bases). V was clipped by 6 bases and J by 0 bases, with 15 bases between them. The CDR3 loop spans 14 amino acids. CDR1 and CDR2 from the germline V gene are SQVTM and ANQGSEA.

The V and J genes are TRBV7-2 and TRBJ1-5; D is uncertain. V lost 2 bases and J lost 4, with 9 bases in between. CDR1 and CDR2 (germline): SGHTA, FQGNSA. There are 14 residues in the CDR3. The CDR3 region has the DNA TGTGCCAGCAGCTTAATGGGCGGGAATCAGCCCCAGCATTTT. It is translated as CASSLMGGNQPQHF.

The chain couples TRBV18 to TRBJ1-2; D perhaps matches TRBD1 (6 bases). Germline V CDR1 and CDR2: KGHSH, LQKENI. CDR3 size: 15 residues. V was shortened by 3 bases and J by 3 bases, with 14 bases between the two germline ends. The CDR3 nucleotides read TGTGCCAGCTCACCTGGGGGCGACTACTACTATGGCTACACCTTC. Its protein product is CASSPGGDYYYGYTF.

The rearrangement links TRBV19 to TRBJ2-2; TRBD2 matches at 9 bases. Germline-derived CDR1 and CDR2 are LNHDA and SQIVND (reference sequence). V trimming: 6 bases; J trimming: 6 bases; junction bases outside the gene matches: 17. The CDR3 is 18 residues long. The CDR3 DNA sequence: TGTGCCAGTAGATATAGCGGGAGTGGCGGAACGTTGGCCGGGGAGCTGTTTTTT. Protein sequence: CASRYSGSGGTLAGELFF.

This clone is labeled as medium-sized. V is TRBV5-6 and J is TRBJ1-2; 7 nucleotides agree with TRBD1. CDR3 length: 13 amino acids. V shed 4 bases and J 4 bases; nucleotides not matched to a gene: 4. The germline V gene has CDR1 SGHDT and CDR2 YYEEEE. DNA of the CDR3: TGTGCCAGCAGCAAGGACAGGCTCTATGGCTACACCTTC. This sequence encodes CASSKDRLYGYTF.

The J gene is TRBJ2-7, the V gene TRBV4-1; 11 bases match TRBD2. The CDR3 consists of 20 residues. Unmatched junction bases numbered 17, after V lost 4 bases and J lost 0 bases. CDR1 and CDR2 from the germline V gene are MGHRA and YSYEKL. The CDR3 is CASSPLGVAGGLSHSYEQYF. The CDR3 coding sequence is TGCGCCAGCAGCCCCCTAGGGGTAGCGGGAGGGCTTTCCCACTCCTACGAGCAGTACTTC.

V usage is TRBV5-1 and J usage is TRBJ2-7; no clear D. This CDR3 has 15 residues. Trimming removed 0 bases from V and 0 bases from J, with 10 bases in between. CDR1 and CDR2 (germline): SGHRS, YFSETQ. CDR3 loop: CASSLAPESSYEQYF. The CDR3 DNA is TGCGCCAGCAGCTTGGCTCCGGAGAGCTCCTACGAGCAGTACTTC. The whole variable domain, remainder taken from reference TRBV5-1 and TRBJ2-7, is KAGVTQTPRYLIKTRGQQVTLSCSPISGHRSVSWYQQTPGQGLQFLFEYFSETQRNKGNFPGRFSGRQFSNSRSEMNVSTLELGDSALYLCASSLAPESSYEQYFGPGTRLTVT.

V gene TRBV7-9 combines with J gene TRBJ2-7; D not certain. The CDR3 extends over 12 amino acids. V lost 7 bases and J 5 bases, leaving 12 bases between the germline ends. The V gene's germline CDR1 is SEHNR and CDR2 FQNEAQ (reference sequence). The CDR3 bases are TGTGCCAGCATCCCTCACTCGGACGAGCAGTACTTC. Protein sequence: CASIPHSDEQYF.

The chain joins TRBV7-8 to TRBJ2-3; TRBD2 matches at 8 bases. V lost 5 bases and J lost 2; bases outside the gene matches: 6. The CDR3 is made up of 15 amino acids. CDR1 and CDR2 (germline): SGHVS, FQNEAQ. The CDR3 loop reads CASSGGGIATDTQYF. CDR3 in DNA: TGTGCCAGCAGCGGCGGGGGGATTGCCACAGATACGCAGTATTTT.

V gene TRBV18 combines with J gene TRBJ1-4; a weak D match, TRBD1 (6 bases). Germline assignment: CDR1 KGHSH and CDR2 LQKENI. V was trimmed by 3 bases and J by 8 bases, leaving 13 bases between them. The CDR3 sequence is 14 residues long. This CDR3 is CASSPRGGEEKLFF. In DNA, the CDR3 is TGTGCCAGCTCACCTCGAGGGGGAGAGGAAAAACTGTTTTTT.

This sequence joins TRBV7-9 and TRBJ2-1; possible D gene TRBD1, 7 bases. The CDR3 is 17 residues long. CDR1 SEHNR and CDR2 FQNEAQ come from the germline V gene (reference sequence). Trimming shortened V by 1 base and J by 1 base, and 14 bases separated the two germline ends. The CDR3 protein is CASSLEGGGASYNEQFF. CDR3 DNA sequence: TGTGCCAGCAGCTTAGAAGGGGGCGGGGCGTCCTACAATGAGCAGTTCTTC.

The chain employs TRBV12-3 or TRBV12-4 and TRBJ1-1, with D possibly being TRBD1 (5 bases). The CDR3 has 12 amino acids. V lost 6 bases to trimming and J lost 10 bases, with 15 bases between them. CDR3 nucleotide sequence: TGTGCCAGCAGCCCGGCACTAACAGGAGCTTTCTTT. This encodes CASSPALTGAFF.

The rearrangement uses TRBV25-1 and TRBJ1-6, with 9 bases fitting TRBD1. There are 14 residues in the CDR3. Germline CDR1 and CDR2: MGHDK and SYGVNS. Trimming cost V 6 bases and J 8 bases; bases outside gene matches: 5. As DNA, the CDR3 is TGTGCCAGCAGGGGGACAGGGAGGTATTCACCCCTCCACTTT. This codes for CASRGTGRYSPLHF. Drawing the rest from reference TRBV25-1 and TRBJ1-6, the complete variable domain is EADIYQTPRYLVIGTGKKITLECSQTMGHDKMYWYQQDPGMELHLIHYSYGVNSTEKGDLSSESTVSRIRTEHFPLTLESARPSHTSQYLCASRGTGRYSPLHFGNGTRLTVT.

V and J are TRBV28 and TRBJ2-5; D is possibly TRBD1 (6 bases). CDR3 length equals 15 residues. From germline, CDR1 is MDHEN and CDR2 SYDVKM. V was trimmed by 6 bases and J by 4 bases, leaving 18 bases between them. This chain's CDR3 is CASSSPTHRVETQYF. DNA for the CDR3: TGTGCCAGCAGCTCCCCCACACACAGGGTAGAGACCCAGTACTTC.

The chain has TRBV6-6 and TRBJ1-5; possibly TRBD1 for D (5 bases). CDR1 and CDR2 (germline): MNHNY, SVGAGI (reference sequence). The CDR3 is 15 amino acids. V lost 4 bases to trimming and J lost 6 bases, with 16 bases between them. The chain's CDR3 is CASSLKEGYGQPQHF. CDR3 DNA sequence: TGTGCCAGCAGTTTAAAGGAGGGGTACGGTCAGCCCCAGCATTTT.